A single sample is the source of the 19 T cell receptor beta chains below, sequenced in a study of regulatory T cells in long-lasting Graves disease. With iRepertoire HTBI primers and Arm-PCR of CDR3 regions, TCR beta libraries were built. TCRdb reanalysed the multiplex PCR reads using MiXCR and keeps one entry per CDR3 protein. The data show roughly 450,000 distinct CDR3 sequences, more than 20% seen once. Time point defined: persistent/refractory GD, antithyroid drugs over 5 years with positive TRAb. Generation of the TCR library employed RNA extracted from PBMCs. The material was peripheral blood mononuclear cells (PBMCs), obtained when the disease was refractory, from a patient treated with antithyroid drugs. The receptor set was obtained from a female donor with Graves disease.

This clonotype was observed many times. This chain uses TRBV12-3 or TRBV12-4 with TRBJ2-2; TRBD2 matches at 10 bases. The CDR3 spans 16 residues. The V and J ends lost 5 bases and 8 bases, in that order; junction bases with no gene match: 11. The CDR3 nucleotides read TGTGCCAGCAGTCCAGGCGGGCTAGCGGGAGTTGGGGAGCTGTTTTTT. Its protein is CASSPGGLAGVGELFF.

This clonotype was recorded many times. The chain combines TRBV2 with TRBJ2-7; D is possibly TRBD2 (6 bases). The germline CDR1 and CDR2 sequences are SNHLY and FYNNEI. Between the trimmed V and J ends, which lost 4 bases and 3 bases, there was a span of 13 bases. This CDR3 is built from 14 residues. In DNA, the CDR3 is TGTGCCAGCAGTGGGGGGGAGAGGGTCTACGAGCAGTACTTC. It yields the protein CASSGGERVYEQYF.

V usage is TRBV19 and J usage is TRBJ2-2, with TRBD2 identical over 9 bases. This CDR3 spans 19 amino acids. V lost 6 bases to trimming and J lost 2 bases; unmatched junction nucleotides: 16. The germline CDR1 and CDR2 sequences are LNHDA and SQIVND (reference sequence). The CDR3 is CASSALRGGRADNTGELFF. DNA of the CDR3: TGTGCCAGTAGCGCACTTAGAGGCGGGAGGGCGGACAACACCGGGGAGCTGTTTTTT.

Points on this clonotype: This may be a read error, as it is one base from a much larger clone. V usage is TRBV20-1 and J usage is TRBJ2-7; 10 positions match TRBD2. Germline CDR1 DFQATT, CDR2 SNEGSKA (reference sequence). This CDR3 comprises 13 residues. The CDR3 coding sequence is TGCAGCGCCCGAGGGACTAGCGACTACGGGCAGTACTTC. It translates to CSARGTSDYGQYF.

This clonotype was picked up a small number of times. The chain carries TRBV5-1 and TRBJ2-1; D gene ambiguous. Per the germline V gene, CDR1 is SGHRS and CDR2 is YFSETQ. This CDR3 contains 15 residues. Trimming took off 2 bases at V and 6 bases at J, with 15 bases between the two ends. CDR3 sequence: CASSFASGGVNEQFF. The CDR3 DNA reads TGCGCCAGCAGCTTTGCGTCCGGCGGTGTCAATGAGCAGTTCTTC.

This clonotype was counted at least ten times. This chain connects TRBV28 to TRBJ1-1; TRBD1 is a possible D gene (5 bases). Germline V gene data show CDR1 as MDHEN and CDR2 as SYDVKM. CDR3 length: 15 residues. Trimming cost V 5 bases and J 1 base, with 14 bases left between them. CDR3 coding DNA: TGTGCCAGCAGTAGCCATGGGGCTGAGAACACTGAAGCTTTCTTT. This codes for CASSSHGAENTEAFF.

This clonotype was detected once. The chain employs TRBV28 and TRBJ2-1; 7 nucleotides line up with TRBD2. The trim removed 6 bases at V and 10 bases at J, leaving 12 bases unmatched. CDR3 length: 14 amino acids. Germline assignment: CDR1 MDHEN and CDR2 SYDVKM. The chain's CDR3 is CASRTSEVVSEQFF. The CDR3 DNA reads as TGTGCCAGCAGAACTAGCGAGGTCGTTTCGGAGCAGTTCTTC.

This clonotype was observed a single time. The junction departs from germline at one end; a sequencing error may be responsible. The chain is built from TRBV30 and TRBJ2-7; 8 positions agree with TRBD1. Germline V gives CDR1 GTSNPN, CDR2 SVGIG (reference sequence). The CDR3 is made up of 14 amino acids. The CDR3 loop reads CAYRSSDRGYGYAF. In DNA, the CDR3 is TGTGCCTACCGATCCTCTGACAGGGGCTATGGCTACGCCTTC. Together with reference TRBV30 and TRBJ2-7, the CDR3 gives the full variable domain: SQTIHQWPATLVQPVGSPLSLECTVEGTSNPNLYWYRQAAGRGLQLLFYSVGIGQISSEVPQNLSASRPQDRQFILSSKKLLLSDSGFYLCAYRSSDRGYGYAFGPGTRLTVT.

In nucleotides, the CDR3 is TGTGCCAGCAGTTACTCTATGGGGGAAAGTTTCGGAAAACTGTTTTTT. This codes for CASSYSMGESFGKLFF. V usage is TRBV6-5 and J usage is TRBJ1-4, with a possible D match to TRBD1 (5 bases). The CDR3 covers 16 residues. Trimming cost V 0 bases and J 10 bases, with 18 bases left between them. Germline lookup yields CDR1 MNHEY and CDR2 SVGAGI.

The gene calls are TRBV29-1 and TRBJ2-1; TRBD1 matches 8 bases. The V gene end was trimmed by 3 bases and the J gene end by 4 bases; junction bases not matched to a gene: 5. The CDR3 has 14 amino acids. CDR1 and CDR2 (germline): SQVTM, ANQGSEA. In DNA form, the CDR3 reads TGCAGCGTTGACGAACAGGGGGGATACAATGAGCAGTTCTTC. This codes for CSVDEQGGYNEQFF.

About this clonotype itself: The junction departs from germline at one end; a sequencing error may be responsible. CDR3 nucleotide sequence: TGCGCCAGCAGCCCCCGGGCCACAAACTACGAGCGGTACTTC. As protein: CASSPRATNYERYF. The J gene is TRBJ2-7, the V gene TRBV5-1; D not resolved. The CDR3 runs 14 residues. Germline CDR1 reads SGHRS; CDR2 reads YFSETQ.

This clonotype was counted ten times or more. This rearrangement joins TRBV27 to TRBJ2-7; D remains ambiguous. CDR1 MNHEY and CDR2 SMNVEV come from the germline V gene (reference sequence). Deletions cut 0 bases from V and 6 bases from J, with 9 bases between. The CDR3 contains 13 residues. CDR3 sequence (DNA): TGTGCCAGCAGTTTATCGTTGGCCGCCGAGCAGTACTTC. Translated: CASSLSLAAEQYF.

This clonotype appeared many times. The J gene is TRBJ2-5, the V gene TRBV10-1; D tentatively reads TRBD1 or TRBD2 (6 bases each). The V and J ends lost 2 bases and 3 bases respectively, with 10 bases between them. Germline CDR1 is WNHNN and CDR2 is SYGVQD (reference sequence). This CDR3 comprises 14 residues. The CDR3 region is CASSEGGREETQYF. In DNA, the CDR3 is TGCGCCAGCAGTGAGGGGGGGCGAGAAGAGACCCAGTACTTC.

The V call is TRBV5-6, the J call TRBJ2-7; D call uncertain. CDR1 is SGHDT, CDR2 YYEEEE, per germline. The ends were cut back, 2 bases at V and 6 bases at J, with 9 bases in the middle. The CDR3 contains 12 residues. This CDR3 reads CASSFPGLEQYF. In nucleotides, the CDR3 is TGTGCCAGCAGCTTCCCCGGCCTCGAGCAGTACTTC.

This clonotype was seen more than once but under ten times. The rearrangement uses TRBV20-1 and TRBJ2-5; D might be TRBD1 (5 bases). V was pared by 5 bases and J by 1 base, with 8 bases between. The CDR3 is 12 residues long. Germline values: CDR1 DFQATT, CDR2 SNEGSKA (reference sequence). The CDR3, as DNA: TGCAGTGCTTCAGGGTCCCAAGAGACCCAGTACTTC. Translated: CSASGSQETQYF.

The rearrangement joins TRBV5-1 to TRBJ2-3; D remains ambiguous. V lost 0 bases to trimming and J lost 0 bases, with 8 bases between them. This CDR3 region has 15 residues. CDR1 is SGHRS, CDR2 YFSETQ, per germline. The CDR3 reads CASSLGQASTDTQYF. CDR3 coding DNA: TGCGCCAGCAGCTTGGGTCAGGCTAGCACAGATACGCAGTATTTT.

In its sample, this clonotype was seen many times. The chain recombines TRBV28 with TRBJ2-4; no definite D call. The CDR3 covers 13 residues. Trimming shortened V by 7 bases and J by 7 bases, and 14 bases separated the two germline ends. CDR1 is MDHEN, CDR2 SYDVKM, per germline. CDR3 residues: CASNPRPANIQYF. In DNA, the CDR3 is TGTGCCAGCAATCCACGGCCCGCTAACATTCAGTACTTC. Combining the CDR3 with reference TRBV28 and TRBJ2-4 gives the whole variable domain DVKVTQSSRYLVKRTGEKVFLECVQDMDHENMFWYRQDPGLGLRLIYFSYDVKMKEKGDIPEGYSVSREKKERFSLILESASTNQTSMYLCASNPRPANIQYFGAGTRLSVL.

This clonotype was counted at least ten times. The V gene is TRBV10-3, the J gene TRBJ2-7; the match to TRBD2 covers 9 bases. The germline V gene has CDR1 ENHRY and CDR2 SYGVKD. This CDR3 spans 13 amino acids. Losses at the gene ends were 3 bases for V and 7 bases for J; bases not matched to a gene: 4. DNA for the CDR3: TGTGCCATCAGTGAAGCGGGAGGACGAGAGCAGTACTTC. Amino acid sequence: CAISEAGGREQYF.

This clonotype was counted ten times or more. The chain combines TRBV2 with TRBJ1-5; D might be TRBD1 (5 bases). The ends were cut back, 6 bases at V and 6 bases at J, with 12 bases in the middle. CDR3 length: 13 amino acids. Looked up from germline, CDR1 is SNHLY and CDR2 is FYNNEI. The CDR3 spells CASRGELIQPQHF. The DNA of the CDR3 is TGTGCCAGCAGGGGGGAGTTAATTCAGCCCCAGCATTTT.